This T cell receptor beta chain appears in the sequencing data of a study of neurological immune-mediated disorders. General study findings and limits: The greatest TCR clonal expansion occurred in HTLV-1-associated myelopathy and the least in multiple sclerosis, which fell below healthy controls.

CDR3 size: 15 residues. Trimming took off 2 bases at V and 5 bases at J, with 16 bases between the two ends. The germline V gene encodes CDR1 GTSNPN and CDR2 SVGIG (reference sequence). The making of cDNA relied on 5'RACE with 10-nucleotide random UMIs. From 15-18 subjects, each sequencing run yielded over 180 million TCR-beta sequences. TCRdb called the 5' RACE reads again in MiXCR, with one record for every CDR3 protein. The sample includes 25,000 to 35,000 distinct CDR3 sequences, about 15% of them seen just once. This clonotype occurred many times. Antigen specificity is unknown. The time point was: technical triplicate 3.

This receptor was obtained from a female donor with HTLV-1-associated myelopathy (HAM/TSP). The rearrangement joins TRBV30 to TRBJ2-1; perhaps TRBD2 as D (5 bases). The source material was CD4+ T cells from blood. The CDR3 region is CAWSQDSLPNNEQFF. The CDR3 nucleotides are TGTGCCTGGAGTCAGGACTCGCTACCAAACAATGAGCAGTTCTTC. The full variable domain, completed using reference TRBV30 and TRBJ2-1, is SQTIHQWPATLVQPVGSPLSLECTVEGTSNPNLYWYRQAAGRGLQLLFYSVGIGQISSEVPQNLSASRPQDRQFILSSKKLLLSDSGFYLCAWSQDSLPNNEQFFGPGTRLTVL.